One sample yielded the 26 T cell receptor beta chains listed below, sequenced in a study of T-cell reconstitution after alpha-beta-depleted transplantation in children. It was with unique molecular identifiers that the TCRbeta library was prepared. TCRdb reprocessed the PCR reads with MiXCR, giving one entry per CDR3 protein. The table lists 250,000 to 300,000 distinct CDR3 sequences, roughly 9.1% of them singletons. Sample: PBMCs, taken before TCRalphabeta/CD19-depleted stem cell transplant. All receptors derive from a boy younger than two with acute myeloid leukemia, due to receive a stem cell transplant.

The CDR3 region is CASSLPGVWNTEAFF. Written as DNA, the CDR3 is TGTGCCAGCAGCCTCCCCGGGGTCTGGAACACTGAAGCTTTCTTT. This chain links TRBV14 with TRBJ1-1; D unresolved. V was cut by 4 bases and J by 1 base, with 13 bases left in between. CDR3 length equals 15 residues. The germline V gene encodes CDR1 SGHDN and CDR2 FVKESK.

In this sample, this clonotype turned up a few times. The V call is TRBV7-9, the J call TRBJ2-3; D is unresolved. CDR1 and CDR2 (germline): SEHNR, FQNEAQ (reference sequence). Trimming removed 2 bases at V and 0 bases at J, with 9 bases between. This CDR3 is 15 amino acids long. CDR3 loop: CASSLYSPSTDTQYF. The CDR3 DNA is TGTGCCAGCAGCTTATACAGCCCTAGCACAGATACGCAGTATTTT. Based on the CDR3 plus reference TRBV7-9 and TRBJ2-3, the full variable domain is DTGVSQNPRHKITKRGQNVTFRCDPISEHNRLYWYRQTLGQGPEFLTYFQNEAQLEKSRLLSDRFSAERPKGSFSTLEIQRTEQGDSAMYLCASSLYSPSTDTQYFGPGTRLTVL.

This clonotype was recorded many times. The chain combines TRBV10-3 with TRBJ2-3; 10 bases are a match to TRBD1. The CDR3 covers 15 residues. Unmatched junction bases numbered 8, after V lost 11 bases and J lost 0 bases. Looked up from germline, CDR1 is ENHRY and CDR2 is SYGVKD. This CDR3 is CAVGQGGFSTDTQYF. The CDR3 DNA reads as TGTGCCGTTGGACAGGGGGGGTTTAGCACAGATACGCAGTATTTT.

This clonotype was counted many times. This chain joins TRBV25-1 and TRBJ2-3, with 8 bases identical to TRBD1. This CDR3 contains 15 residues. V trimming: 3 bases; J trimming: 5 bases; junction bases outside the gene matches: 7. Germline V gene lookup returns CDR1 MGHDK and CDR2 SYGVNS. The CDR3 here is CASSDRGRGRDTQYF. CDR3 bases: TGTGCCAGCAGTGATCGCGGCAGGGGGCGAGATACGCAGTATTTT.

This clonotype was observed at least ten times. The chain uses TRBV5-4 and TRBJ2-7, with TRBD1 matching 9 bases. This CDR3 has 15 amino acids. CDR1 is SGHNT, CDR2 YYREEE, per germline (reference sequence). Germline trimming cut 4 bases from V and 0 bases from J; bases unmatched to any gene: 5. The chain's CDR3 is CASSVGTGRSYEQYF. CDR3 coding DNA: TGTGCCAGCAGCGTAGGGACAGGGCGCTCCTACGAGCAGTACTTC. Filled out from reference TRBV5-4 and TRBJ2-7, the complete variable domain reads ETGVTQSPTHLIKTRGQQVTLRCSSQSGHNTVSWYQQALGQGPQFIFQYYREEENGRGNFPPRFSGLQFPNYSSELNVNALELDDSALYLCASSVGTGRSYEQYFGPGTRLTVT.

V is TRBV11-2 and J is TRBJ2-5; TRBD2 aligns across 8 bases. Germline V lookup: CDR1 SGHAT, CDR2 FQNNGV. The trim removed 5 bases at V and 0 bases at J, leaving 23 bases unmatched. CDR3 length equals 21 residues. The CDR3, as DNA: TGTGCCAGCAGCCCCGGGGGGGGGGCTCACCCCAATTACGGATACCAAGAGACCCAGTACTTC. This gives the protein CASSPGGGAHPNYGYQETQYF.

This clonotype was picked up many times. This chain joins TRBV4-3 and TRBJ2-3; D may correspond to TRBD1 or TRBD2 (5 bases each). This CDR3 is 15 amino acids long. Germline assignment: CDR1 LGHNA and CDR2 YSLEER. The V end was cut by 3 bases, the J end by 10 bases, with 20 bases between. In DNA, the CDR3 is TGCGCCAGCAGCCAGGGGGACGAGTCTCGTTTTCCGCAGTATTTT. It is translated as CASSQGDESRFPQYF.

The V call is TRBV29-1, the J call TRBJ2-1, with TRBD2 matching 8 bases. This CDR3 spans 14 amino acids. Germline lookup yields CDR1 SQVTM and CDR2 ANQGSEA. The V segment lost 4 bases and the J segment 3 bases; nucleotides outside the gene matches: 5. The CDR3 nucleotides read TGCAGCGTTGTAGCGGGGAGGGACTACAATGAGCAGTTCTTC. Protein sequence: CSVVAGRDYNEQFF.

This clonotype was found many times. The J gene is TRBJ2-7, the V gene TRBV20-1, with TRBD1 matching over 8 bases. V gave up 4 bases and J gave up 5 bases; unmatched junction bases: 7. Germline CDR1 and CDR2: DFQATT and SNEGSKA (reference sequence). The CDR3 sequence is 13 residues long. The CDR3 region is CSATPGQVNEQYF. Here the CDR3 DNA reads TGCAGTGCTACGCCGGGACAGGTGAACGAGCAGTACTTC.

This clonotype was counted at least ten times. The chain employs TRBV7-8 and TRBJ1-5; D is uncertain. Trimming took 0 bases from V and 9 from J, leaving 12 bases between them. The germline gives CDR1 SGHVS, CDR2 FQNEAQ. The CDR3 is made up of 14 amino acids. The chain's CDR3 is CASSLAGVTWPQHF. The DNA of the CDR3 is TGTGCCAGCAGCTTAGCTGGGGTTACATGGCCCCAGCATTTT.

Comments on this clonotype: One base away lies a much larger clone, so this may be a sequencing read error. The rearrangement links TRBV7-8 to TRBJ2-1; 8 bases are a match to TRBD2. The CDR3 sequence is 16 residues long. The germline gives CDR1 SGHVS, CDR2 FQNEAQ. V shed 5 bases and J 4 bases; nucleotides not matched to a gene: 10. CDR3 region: CASSPNRTSLYNEQFF. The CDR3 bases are TGTGCCAGCAGCCCTAACCGGACTAGCCTTTACAATGAGCAGTTCTTC. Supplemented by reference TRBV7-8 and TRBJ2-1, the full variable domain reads GAGVSQSPRYKVAKRGQDVALRCDPISGHVSLFWYQQALGQGPEFLTYFQNEAQLDKSGLPSDRFFAERPEGSVSTLKIQRTQQEDSAVYLCASSPNRTSLYNEQFFGPGTRLTVL.

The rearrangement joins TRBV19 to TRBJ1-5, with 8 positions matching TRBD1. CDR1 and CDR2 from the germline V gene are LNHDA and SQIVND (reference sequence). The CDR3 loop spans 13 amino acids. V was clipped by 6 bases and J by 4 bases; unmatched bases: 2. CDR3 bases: TGTGCCAGTAGGGGACAGGTGAATCAGCCCCAGCATTTT. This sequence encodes CASRGQVNQPQHF.

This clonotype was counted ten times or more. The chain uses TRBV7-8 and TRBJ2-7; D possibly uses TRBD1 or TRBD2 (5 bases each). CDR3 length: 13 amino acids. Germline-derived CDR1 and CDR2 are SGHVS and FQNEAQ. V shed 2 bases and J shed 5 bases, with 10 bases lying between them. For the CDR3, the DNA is TGTGCCAGCAGCTTACAGGGAGCTAACGAGCAGTACTTC. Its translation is CASSLQGANEQYF.

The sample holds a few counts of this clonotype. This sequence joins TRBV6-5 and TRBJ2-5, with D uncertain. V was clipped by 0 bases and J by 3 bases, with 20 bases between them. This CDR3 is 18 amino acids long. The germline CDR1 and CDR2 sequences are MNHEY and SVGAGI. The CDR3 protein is CASSYSKVLGPLEETQYF. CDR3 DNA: TGTGCCAGCAGTTACTCGAAAGTCCTAGGCCCCCTAGAAGAGACCCAGTACTTC.

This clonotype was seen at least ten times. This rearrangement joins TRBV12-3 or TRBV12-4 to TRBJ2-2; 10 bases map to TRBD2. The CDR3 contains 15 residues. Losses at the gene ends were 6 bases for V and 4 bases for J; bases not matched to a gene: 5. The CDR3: CASSPSGRVTGELFF. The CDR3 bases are TGTGCCAGCAGCCCTAGCGGGAGAGTCACCGGGGAGCTGTTTTTT.

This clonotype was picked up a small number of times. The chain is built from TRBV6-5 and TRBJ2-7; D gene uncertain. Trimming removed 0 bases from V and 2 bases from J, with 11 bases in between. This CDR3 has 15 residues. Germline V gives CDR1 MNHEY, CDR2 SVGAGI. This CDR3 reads CASSYSWADTYEQYF. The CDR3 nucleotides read TGTGCCAGCAGTTACTCGTGGGCGGATACCTACGAGCAGTACTTC.

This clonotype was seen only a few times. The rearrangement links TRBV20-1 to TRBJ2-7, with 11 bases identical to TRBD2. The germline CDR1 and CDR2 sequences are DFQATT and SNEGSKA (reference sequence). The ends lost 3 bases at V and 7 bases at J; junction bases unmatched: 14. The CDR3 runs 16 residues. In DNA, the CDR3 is TGCAGTGCTAGCTGGTTAGCGGGGGGGCTTTTCCTAGAGCAGTACTTC. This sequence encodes CSASWLAGGLFLEQYF.

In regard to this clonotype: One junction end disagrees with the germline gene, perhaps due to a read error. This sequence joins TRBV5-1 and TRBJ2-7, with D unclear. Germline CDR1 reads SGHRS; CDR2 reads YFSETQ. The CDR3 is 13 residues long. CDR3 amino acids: CASSFLDNYERYF. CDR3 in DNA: TGCGCCAGCAGCTTCCTGGATAACTACGAGCGGTACTTC.

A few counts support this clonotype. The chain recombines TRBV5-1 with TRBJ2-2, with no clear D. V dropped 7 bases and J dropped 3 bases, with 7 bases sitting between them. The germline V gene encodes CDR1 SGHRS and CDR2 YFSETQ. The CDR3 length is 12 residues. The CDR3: CASERDTGELFF. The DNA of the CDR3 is TGCGCCAGCGAAAGGGACACCGGGGAGCTGTTTTTT.

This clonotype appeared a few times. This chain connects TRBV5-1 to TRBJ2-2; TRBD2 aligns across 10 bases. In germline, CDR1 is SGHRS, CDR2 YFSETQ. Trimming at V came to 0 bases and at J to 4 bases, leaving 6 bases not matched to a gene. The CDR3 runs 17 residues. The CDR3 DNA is TGCGCCAGCAGCTTGGGAGGACTAGCGGTCCGCACCGGGGAGCTGTTTTTT. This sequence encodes CASSLGGLAVRTGELFF.

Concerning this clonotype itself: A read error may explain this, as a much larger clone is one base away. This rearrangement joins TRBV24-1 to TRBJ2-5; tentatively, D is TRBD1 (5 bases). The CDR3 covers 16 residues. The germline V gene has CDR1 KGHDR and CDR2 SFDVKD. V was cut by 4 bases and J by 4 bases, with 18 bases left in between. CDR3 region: CATSDNVQDLLETQYF. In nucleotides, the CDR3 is TGTGCCACCAGTGACAACGTACAGGACCTTCTAGAGACCCAGTACTTC.

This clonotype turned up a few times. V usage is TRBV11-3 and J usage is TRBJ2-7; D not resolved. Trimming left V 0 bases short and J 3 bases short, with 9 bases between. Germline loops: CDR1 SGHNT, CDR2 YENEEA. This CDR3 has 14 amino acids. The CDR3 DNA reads TGTGCCAGCAGCTTAGACACGGACCTCTACGAGCAGTACTTC. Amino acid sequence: CASSLDTDLYEQYF.

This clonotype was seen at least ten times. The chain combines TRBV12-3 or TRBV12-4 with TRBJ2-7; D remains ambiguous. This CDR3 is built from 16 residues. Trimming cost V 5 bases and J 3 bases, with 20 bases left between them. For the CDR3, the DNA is TGTGCCAGCAGTCCTCTTGAAACCGAAACTCTCTACGAGCAGTACTTC. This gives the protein CASSPLETETLYEQYF.

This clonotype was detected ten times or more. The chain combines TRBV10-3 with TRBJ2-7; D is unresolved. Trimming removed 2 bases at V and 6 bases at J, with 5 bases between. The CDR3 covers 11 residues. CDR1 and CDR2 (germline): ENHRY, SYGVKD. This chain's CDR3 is CAISEVSEQYF. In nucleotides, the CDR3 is TGTGCCATCAGTGAGGTTAGCGAGCAGTACTTC.

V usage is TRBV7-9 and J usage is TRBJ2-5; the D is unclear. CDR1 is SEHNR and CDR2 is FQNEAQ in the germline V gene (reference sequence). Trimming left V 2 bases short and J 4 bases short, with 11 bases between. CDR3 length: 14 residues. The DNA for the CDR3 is TGTGCCAGCAGCTTAACGGACCTGGGAGAGACCCAGTACTTC. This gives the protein CASSLTDLGETQYF.

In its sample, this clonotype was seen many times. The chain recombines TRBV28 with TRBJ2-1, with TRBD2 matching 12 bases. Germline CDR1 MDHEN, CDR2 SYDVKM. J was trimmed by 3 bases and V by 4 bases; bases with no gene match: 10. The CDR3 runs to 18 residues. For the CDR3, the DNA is TGTGCCAGCAGTTCTAGCGGGAGGGAAGTTCTATTCTACAATGAGCAGTTCTTC. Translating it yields CASSSSGREVLFYNEQFF.